Presented here are 17 T cell receptor beta chains from one specimen sequenced in a study of cytomegalovirus exposure and HLA in healthy donors. The PCR ran on 60 Vbeta and 13 Jbeta primers. The data were produced by immunoSEQ multiplex PCR, yet TCRdb's version contains in-frame clones alone and is incomplete. This sample contains around 70,000 clones. Material: PBMCs. These receptors all come from a woman aged 25-40 years in good health and CMV-seronegative.

The chain links TRBV4-1 to TRBJ1-5; D not resolved. This CDR3 region has 13 residues. Germline CDR1 MGHRA, CDR2 YSYEKL. Deletions cut 8 bases from V and 2 bases from J, with 10 bases between. Here the CDR3 reads CASPRLGNQPQHF. The CDR3 DNA follows: TGCGCCAGCCCCCGACTAGGCAATCAGCCCCAGCATTTT.

This chain uses TRBV4-3 with TRBJ1-2; D may be TRBD1 (5 bases). Germline CDR1 LGHNA, CDR2 YSLEER. This CDR3 has 16 amino acids. Trimming removed 3 bases at V and 7 bases at J, with 21 bases between. This CDR3 reads CASSQSSYGGISGYTF. For the CDR3, the DNA is TGCGCCAGCAGCCAGAGTTCGTACGGGGGGATAAGTGGCTACACCTTC.

The chain has TRBV6-5 and TRBJ1-5; D uncertain. Trimming took 8 bases from V and 8 from J, leaving 10 bases between them. The germline CDR1 and CDR2 sequences are MNHEY and SVGAGI. The CDR3 runs 11 residues. DNA for the CDR3: TGTGCCAGCGGGCAATGGGAGCCCCAGCATTTT. Protein sequence: CASGQWEPQHF.

The chain employs TRBV6-5 and TRBJ2-3; D possibly corresponds to TRBD1 (6 bases). Between the trimmed V and J ends, which lost 0 bases and 2 bases, there was a span of 12 bases. CDR3 length equals 16 residues. Germline V gives CDR1 MNHEY, CDR2 SVGAGI. Written as DNA, the CDR3 is TGTGCCAGCAGTTACTCGACAGGATCCCCCACAGATACGCAGTATTTT. This sequence encodes CASSYSTGSPTDTQYF.

The chain carries TRBV27 and TRBJ2-1; the match to TRBD1 covers 7 bases. The CDR3 consists of 15 residues. The germline CDR1 and CDR2 sequences are MNHEY and SMNVEV (reference sequence). V shed 6 bases, J shed 0 bases, and the junction held 5 bases outside the gene matches. The CDR3, as DNA: TGTGCCAGCAGATACACAGGGGACTCCTACAATGAGCAGTTCTTC. It encodes CASRYTGDSYNEQFF.

The chain has TRBV29-1 and TRBJ2-3, with 8 bases identical to TRBD2. The CDR3 has 15 amino acids. CDR1 is SQVTM and CDR2 is ANQGSEA in the germline V gene. The V gene end was trimmed by 4 bases and the J gene end by 2 bases; junction bases not matched to a gene: 8. The CDR3, as DNA: TGCAGCGTTGGTGCGGCGGGGGGACCCACAGATACGCAGTATTTT. This codes for CSVGAAGGPTDTQYF.

This chain connects TRBV7-8 to TRBJ2-7; 8 bases are a match to TRBD2. The junction had 4 bases not matched to a gene; V was cut back by 1 base and J by 2 bases. The CDR3 covers 15 residues. Germline CDR1 and CDR2: SGHVS and FQNEAQ. CDR3 region: CASSLEGAGAYEQYF. CDR3 bases: TGTGCCAGCAGCTTAGAAGGAGCGGGGGCCTACGAGCAGTACTTC. Complete variable domain (other parts from reference TRBV7-8 and TRBJ2-7): GAGVSQSPRYKVAKRGQDVALRCDPISGHVSLFWYQQALGQGPEFLTYFQNEAQLDKSGLPSDRFFAERPEGSVSTLKIQRTQQEDSAVYLCASSLEGAGAYEQYFGPGTRLTVT.

The V call is TRBV6-5, the J call TRBJ1-1, with D unresolved. V was trimmed by 2 bases and J by 1 base, leaving 11 bases between them. This CDR3 has 15 amino acids. The V gene's germline CDR1 is MNHEY and CDR2 SVGAGI. The CDR3 sequence: CASSYLKHGNTEAFF. CDR3 nucleotide sequence: TGTGCCAGCAGTTACCTCAAACATGGGAACACTGAAGCTTTCTTT.

The chain couples TRBV27 to TRBJ2-3; possible D gene TRBD1, 6 bases. The germline V and J ends were trimmed by 3 bases and 1 base, with 17 bases remaining between them. Germline V gene data show CDR1 as MNHEY and CDR2 as SMNVEV (reference sequence). The CDR3 contains 17 residues. CDR3 DNA sequence: TGTGCCAGCAGTTTCCTCAGGGGCGCCACGGGCACAGATACGCAGTATTTT. It encodes CASSFLRGATGTDTQYF.

The chain carries TRBV6-1 and TRBJ2-7; D gene unclear. V was shortened by 0 bases and J by 1 base, with 7 bases between the two germline ends. In germline, CDR1 is MNHNS, CDR2 SASEGT. The CDR3 spans 14 residues. CDR3 region: CASSEALRSYEQYF. In DNA, the CDR3 is TGTGCCAGCAGTGAAGCACTCCGGTCCTACGAGCAGTACTTC.

The V and J genes are TRBV9 and TRBJ1-2; D not resolved. The V end lost 3 bases, the J end lost 6 bases, and 15 bases lay between the germline ends. This CDR3 region has 14 residues. The germline V gene encodes CDR1 SGDLS and CDR2 YYNGEE. As DNA, the CDR3 is TGTGCCAGCAGCGCCCGATTTGGGGAGAATGGCTACACCTTC. Translation: CASSARFGENGYTF.

J is TRBJ1-5 and V is TRBV7-2; 9 bases map to TRBD1. CDR3 length equals 15 residues. The V gene's germline CDR1 is SGHTA and CDR2 FQGNSA. V lost 5 bases and J lost 7; bases outside the gene matches: 9. The CDR3 loop is CASSQTGGGGQPQHF. The CDR3 bases are TGTGCCAGCAGCCAGACAGGGGGAGGCGGGCAGCCCCAGCATTTT.

V and J are TRBV18 and TRBJ1-1; D is possibly TRBD1 (6 bases). The germline CDR1 and CDR2 sequences are KGHSH and LQKENI. V dropped 4 bases and J dropped 5 bases, with 14 bases sitting between them. The CDR3 has 14 residues. The CDR3 spells CASSHGQTLTEAFF. As DNA, the CDR3 is TGTGCCAGCTCACACGGACAGACCCTAACTGAAGCTTTCTTT.

In nucleotides, the CDR3 is TGTGCCAGTAGTACGTTGGGATTGGTAGACAGGAAGCAGTTCTTC. This sequence encodes CASSTLGLVDRKQFF. The chain employs TRBV19 and TRBJ2-1, with D tentatively TRBD1 (6 bases). CDR3 length equals 15 residues. V lost 4 bases and J 11 bases, leaving 21 bases between the germline ends. Germline CDR1 reads LNHDA; CDR2 reads SQIVND (reference sequence).

The chain carries TRBV7-9 and TRBJ1-2, with D unresolved. The germline V gene has CDR1 SEHNR and CDR2 FQNEAQ (reference sequence). Between the trimmed V and J ends, which lost 5 bases and 2 bases, there was a span of 18 bases. The CDR3 has 16 residues. The CDR3 DNA reads TGTGCCAGCAGCATTAGTCGCCTTACAGTAAACTATGGCTACACCTTC. As protein: CASSISRLTVNYGYTF. The full variable domain, with the rest looked up from reference TRBV7-9 and TRBJ1-2, is DTGVSQNPRHKITKRGQNVTFRCDPISEHNRLYWYRQTLGQGPEFLTYFQNEAQLEKSRLLSDRFSAERPKGSFSTLEIQRTEQGDSAMYLCASSISRLTVNYGYTFGSGTRLTVV.

This chain connects TRBV9 to TRBJ1-6, with 7 bases identical to TRBD1. The CDR3 has 17 residues. The trim removed 5 bases at V and 6 bases at J, leaving 14 bases unmatched. Germline loops: CDR1 SGDLS, CDR2 YYNGEE. The CDR3 spells CASSFDRDRRSNSPLHF. CDR3 bases: TGTGCCAGCAGTTTTGACCGGGACAGAAGATCTAATTCACCCCTCCACTTT. The complete variable domain, with remaining parts taken from reference TRBV9 and TRBJ1-6, reads DSGVTQTPKHLITATGQRVTLRCSPRSGDLSVYWYQQSLDQGLQFLIQYYNGEERAKGNILERFSAQQFPDLHSELNLSSLELGDSALYFCASSFDRDRRSNSPLHFGNGTRLTVT.

Comments on this clone: At one end, the junction sequence differs from germline, possibly due to a read error. The V and J genes are TRBV30 and TRBJ2-1; TRBD1 agrees at 12 bases. The CDR3 is 15 residues long. The germline gives CDR1 GTSNPN, CDR2 SVGIG (reference sequence). The CDR3 region has the DNA TGTGCCGGGAGCCGTTTGGGACAGGGGGCGGATGAGCAGTTCTTC. This codes for CAGSRLGQGADEQFF.